The next 4 T cell receptor beta chains were all read from a single sample in a study of control samples from healthy donors and cancer patients. Repertoires were generated with immunoSEQ multiplex PCR, while TCRdb's copy carries only in-frame clones and drops some. The sample consists of 150,000 to 200,000 clones, just over 85% of them appearing once. What was sequenced was blood. The source of these receptors is a woman under 40 in good health.

V and J are TRBV5-6 and TRBJ2-7; 8 nucleotides align to TRBD2. V lost 0 bases to trimming and J lost 5 bases; unmatched junction nucleotides: 1. The CDR3 totals 13 residues. Germline V CDR1 and CDR2: SGHDT, YYEEEE. CDR3 region: CASSLAGGNEQYF. CDR3 in DNA: TGTGCCAGCAGCTTGGCGGGGGGGAACGAGCAGTACTTC.

The V gene is TRBV7-9, the J gene TRBJ1-6; no reliable D call. The V gene lost 4 bases and the J gene lost 13 bases, with 20 bases spanning the gap. The CDR3 spans 15 residues. CDR1 is SEHNR and CDR2 is FQNEAQ in the germline V gene (reference sequence). This CDR3 reads CASSSLGDRGIPLHF. The DNA for the CDR3 is TGTGCCAGCAGCTCCCTCGGGGATCGGGGTATTCCCCTCCACTTT. Full variable domain (outside the CDR3, taken from reference TRBV7-9 and TRBJ1-6): DTGVSQNPRHKITKRGQNVTFRCDPISEHNRLYWYRQTLGQGPEFLTYFQNEAQLEKSRLLSDRFSAERPKGSFSTLEIQRTEQGDSAMYLCASSSLGDRGIPLHFGNGTRLTVT.

This chain connects TRBV13 to TRBJ2-1, with D possibly TRBD2 on 6 matching bases. The CDR3 is 16 residues long. The germline gives CDR1 PRHDT, CDR2 FYEKMQ (reference sequence). Trimming stripped 3 bases from V and 6 bases from J, with 18 bases between. In DNA, the CDR3 is TGTGCCAGCAGCTTTTGGGACTCCCAAATTGGCAATGAGCAGTTCTTC. The encoded protein is CASSFWDSQIGNEQFF. The full variable domain, rest sourced from reference TRBV13 and TRBJ2-1, is AAGVIQSPRHLIKEKRETATLKCYPIPRHDTVYWYQQGPGQDPQFLISFYEKMQSDKGSIPDRFSAQQFSDYHSELNMSSLELGDSALYFCASSFWDSQIGNEQFFGPGTRLTVL.

This clone was seen once. The chain combines TRBV6-5 with TRBJ1-2; D gene unclear. From germline, CDR1 is MNHEY and CDR2 SVGAGI. There are 12 residues in the CDR3. The V and J ends lost 7 bases and 8 bases respectively, with 14 bases between them. CDR3 sequence reads: CASTDPPSGYTF. The CDR3, as DNA: TGTGCCAGCACCGACCCGCCTAGCGGCTACACCTTC.